This T cell receptor beta chain is from a study of cytomegalovirus exposure and HLA in healthy donors. Study observations and caveats: In a later analysis, V- and J-gene trimming of beta chains associated with a DCLRE1C missense variant, replicated independently.

The J segment lost 5 bases and the V segment lost 2 bases, leaving 4 bases of the junction unmatched. Germline-derived CDR1 and CDR2 are MGHDK and SYGVNS. The CDR3 runs 15 residues. The PCR made use of 60 Vbeta and 13 Jbeta primers. Sequencing used immunoSEQ multiplex PCR; TCRdb keeps in-frame clones, though not all of them. The top ten clones hold 1.2% of a sample with about 140,000 clones, approximately 79% of them seen once. About this clone itself: Antigen unknown.

This chain uses TRBV25-1 with TRBJ1-1; 11 bases line up with TRBD1. Sample: PBMCs. The clonotype comes from a female donor in good health and CMV-seronegative. CDR3 sequence: CASSEIGTGGTEAFF. The DNA for the CDR3 is TGTGCCAGCAGTGAAATTGGGACAGGGGGAACTGAAGCTTTCTTT.